A single sample is the source of the 23 T cell receptor beta chains below, sequenced in a study of regulatory T cells in long-lasting Graves disease. The time point denotes: persistent/refractory GD, antithyroid drugs over 5 years with positive TRAb. The TCR library used RNA extracted from PBMCs. Combining iRepertoire HTBI primers with Arm-PCR of CDR3 regions, the authors built TCR beta libraries. One entry per CDR3 protein, called by TCRdb with MiXCR from the multiplex PCR reads. The profile shows 400,000 to 450,000 distinct CDR3 sequences, around 22% of them singletons. This specimen was peripheral blood mononuclear cells (PBMCs), taken when the disease was refractory, from a patient treated with antithyroid drugs. These receptors were obtained from a female donor with Graves disease.

This clonotype was recorded many times. This rearrangement joins TRBV28 to TRBJ2-7, with 8 bases matching TRBD2. The CDR3 contains 17 residues. J lost 4 bases, V lost 1 base, and 12 bases had no gene match. Germline V CDR1 and CDR2: MDHEN, SYDVKM. The CDR3 region is CASSLSDGLAGAYEQYF. Written as DNA, the CDR3 is TGTGCCAGCAGTTTATCAGATGGGCTAGCGGGTGCTTACGAGCAGTACTTC. The variable domain in full, completed from reference TRBV28 and TRBJ2-7, reads DVKVTQSSRYLVKRTGEKVFLECVQDMDHENMFWYRQDPGLGLRLIYFSYDVKMKEKGDIPEGYSVSREKKERFSLILESASTNQTSMYLCASSLSDGLAGAYEQYFGPGTRLTVT.

This clonotype appeared many times. The V call is TRBV28, the J call TRBJ2-7; 7 bases fit TRBD2. This CDR3 is 15 amino acids long. Losses at the gene ends were 5 bases for V and 3 bases for J; bases not matched to a gene: 10. CDR1 and CDR2 (germline): MDHEN, SYDVKM. The CDR3 loop reads CASSPGTTQFYEQYF. The CDR3, as DNA: TGTGCCAGCAGTCCCGGGACTACCCAGTTCTACGAGCAGTACTTC.

This clonotype has a handful of counts. This chain connects TRBV30 to TRBJ2-7; 8 positions match TRBD1. J was trimmed by 4 bases and V by 4 bases; bases with no gene match: 9. Germline-derived CDR1 and CDR2 are GTSNPN and SVGIG (reference sequence). The CDR3 spans 14 residues. CDR3 residues: CAWTGQGLPYEQYF. The CDR3 DNA reads TGTGCCTGGACCGGACAGGGCCTTCCATACGAGCAGTACTTC. The complete variable domain, with remaining parts taken from reference TRBV30 and TRBJ2-7, reads SQTIHQWPATLVQPVGSPLSLECTVEGTSNPNLYWYRQAAGRGLQLLFYSVGIGQISSEVPQNLSASRPQDRQFILSSKKLLLSDSGFYLCAWTGQGLPYEQYFGPGTRLTVT.

This clonotype was seen more than once but under ten times. The V call is TRBV5-1, the J call TRBJ2-2; the match to TRBD2 covers 9 bases. Germline V gene lookup returns CDR1 SGHRS and CDR2 YFSETQ. This CDR3 is built from 16 residues. Trimming cost V 4 bases and J 4 bases; bases outside gene matches: 8. The CDR3 DNA reads TGCGCCAGCAGCCTAAGACTAGCGGACGCCACCGGGGAGCTGTTTTTT. Protein: CASSLRLADATGELFF.

A few counts support this clonotype. The chain has TRBV9 and TRBJ1-1; a weak D match, TRBD1 (6 bases). The CDR3 loop spans 14 amino acids. Germline CDR1 SGDLS, CDR2 YYNGEE. The ends were cut back, 3 bases at V and 7 bases at J, with 16 bases in the middle. CDR3 in DNA: TGTGCCAGCAGCGCCCCCGGACAGCCTATTGAAGCTTTCTTT. It codes for CASSAPGQPIEAFF.

In its sample, this clonotype was seen many times. This chain links TRBV2 with TRBJ2-2, with TRBD2 matching over 7 bases. J was trimmed by 6 bases and V by 2 bases; bases with no gene match: 3. Germline CDR1 reads SNHLY; CDR2 reads FYNNEI. The CDR3 extends over 14 amino acids. In DNA, the CDR3 is TGTGCCAGCAGTGAATGGGCGGGAGCCGGGGAGCTGTTTTTT. Translated, it gives CASSEWAGAGELFF.

In this sample, this clonotype turned up a few times. This chain joins TRBV28 and TRBJ2-2, with 9 bases fitting TRBD1. The CDR3 has 16 amino acids. Trimming removed 3 bases from V and 5 bases from J; junction bases left unmatched: 7. Germline CDR1 and CDR2: MDHEN and SYDVKM. The CDR3 bases are TGTGCCAGCAGTTTGGGGACAGGGTCTTCGACCGGGGAGCTGTTTTTT. Translation gives CASSLGTGSSTGELFF.

The chain is built from TRBV19 and TRBJ1-3; no firm D call. V was clipped by 3 bases and J by 0 bases, with 9 bases between them. The length of the CDR3 is 15 residues. Germline values: CDR1 LNHDA, CDR2 SQIVND (reference sequence). The CDR3: CASSIPQTSGNTIYF. The CDR3 DNA follows: TGTGCCAGTAGTATCCCACAGACCTCTGGAAACACCATATATTTT.

V usage is TRBV7-2 and J usage is TRBJ2-7; 9 bases agree with TRBD2. CDR3 length equals 15 residues. Germline V gene lookup returns CDR1 SGHTA and CDR2 FQGNSA. The V and J ends lost 5 bases and 5 bases, in that order; junction bases with no gene match: 10. The CDR3 bases are TGTGCCAGCAGCCCCGAGGGCGGGAGGGCCCACGAGCAGTACTTC. This codes for CASSPEGGRAHEQYF.

This clonotype came up a few times. The chain uses TRBV28 and TRBJ2-7, with 7 bases that match TRBD1. Looked up from germline, CDR1 is MDHEN and CDR2 is SYDVKM. The CDR3 has 15 amino acids. V was clipped by 2 bases and J by 4 bases; unmatched bases: 8. The CDR3 DNA sequence: TGTGCCAGCAGTTTACCGAAAGGGGGCTGGTACGAGCAGTACTTC. Translation gives CASSLPKGGWYEQYF.

As concerns this clonotype: A much larger clone differs by one base, so this may be a read error. The chain is built from TRBV2 and TRBJ2-4; tentatively, D is TRBD1 (6 bases). The CDR3 length is 16 residues. The germline gives CDR1 SNHLY, CDR2 FYNNEI. The V end lost 1 base, the J end lost 5 bases, and 15 bases lay between the germline ends. DNA of the CDR3: TGTGCCAGCAGTGAAGTGGTGTGGACAGTGGAAAACATTCAGTACTTC. Translated: CASSEVVWTVENIQYF.

This clonotype was seen many times. The chain employs TRBV2 and TRBJ1-2, with D possibly being TRBD1 (5 bases). Per germline, CDR1 SNHLY and CDR2 FYNNEI. The CDR3 has 14 residues. Trimming pared 4 bases from V and 3 bases from J, leaving 12 bases between. The chain's CDR3 is CASSATPGHYGYTF. The CDR3 region has the DNA TGTGCCAGCAGTGCTACACCAGGGCACTATGGCTACACCTTC.

The chain employs TRBV4-2 and TRBJ1-1, with D perhaps TRBD1 (5 bases). CDR1 and CDR2 from the germline V gene are LGHNA and YNFKEQ. With 0 bases removed from V and 6 bases from J, the gap between germline ends came to 11 bases. The CDR3 length is 14 residues. The CDR3 here is CASSQDRGVPEAFF. In nucleotides, the CDR3 is TGTGCCAGCAGCCAAGATCGAGGGGTGCCTGAAGCTTTCTTT.

The CDR3 reads CASSPTQGNEQYF. The CDR3 DNA reads TGTGCCAGCAGTCCAACCCAGGGTAACGAGCAGTACTTC. This chain connects TRBV27 to TRBJ2-7; a weak D match, TRBD1 (5 bases). The CDR3 is made up of 13 amino acids. The V end was cut by 5 bases, the J end by 5 bases, with 13 bases between. Germline V lookup: CDR1 MNHEY, CDR2 SMNVEV (reference sequence).

V usage is TRBV7-2 and J usage is TRBJ2-7; D unresolved. V was shortened by 6 bases and J by 2 bases, with 11 bases between the two germline ends. Germline V gene lookup returns CDR1 SGHTA and CDR2 FQGNSA. The CDR3 sequence is 13 residues long. CDR3 sequence (DNA): TGTGCCAGCAGACAAGTTATGACCTACGAGCAGTACTTC. Its protein is CASRQVMTYEQYF.

This clonotype was detected a few times. The chain is built from TRBV7-9 and TRBJ2-5; 11 nucleotides line up with TRBD2. V lost 0 bases, J lost 6 bases, and 12 bases stayed unmatched. CDR1 and CDR2 from the germline V gene are SEHNR and FQNEAQ (reference sequence). This CDR3 has 18 residues. As DNA, the CDR3 is TGTGCCAGCAGCTTAGCAGGATTGGGGACTAGCGGAAACAAGACCCAGTACTTC. As protein: CASSLAGLGTSGNKTQYF.

The J gene is TRBJ2-5, the V gene TRBV24-1; D may match TRBD1 or TRBD2 (6 bases each). V was trimmed by 2 bases and J by 6 bases, leaving 12 bases between them. CDR3 length: 14 amino acids. Germline loops: CDR1 KGHDR, CDR2 SFDVKD. This CDR3 is CATSDSGAAKTQYF. The CDR3 DNA follows: TGTGCCACCAGTGATTCGGGGGCGGCAAAGACCCAGTACTTC.

The CDR3 DNA sequence: TGTGCCAGCAGGTCGACAGGAAACTCTGGGGCCAACGTCCTGACTTTC. Translated: CASRSTGNSGANVLTF. The chain carries TRBV28 and TRBJ2-6; D is possibly TRBD1 (6 bases). Germline CDR1 reads MDHEN; CDR2 reads SYDVKM. Trimming took 6 bases from V and 0 from J, leaving 12 bases between them. The CDR3 is 16 amino acids.

There are a few counts of this clonotype. This chain uses TRBV5-1 with TRBJ2-1; D possibly corresponds to TRBD1 (6 bases). V was trimmed by 4 bases and J by 0 bases, leaving 11 bases between them. Germline loops: CDR1 SGHRS, CDR2 YFSETQ. CDR3 length: 15 residues. In nucleotides, the CDR3 is TGCGCCAGCAGCCCGACGACAGGCTCCTACAATGAGCAGTTCTTC. Encoded protein: CASSPTTGSYNEQFF.

The chain has TRBV6-1 and TRBJ2-7, with 10 nucleotides matching TRBD2. The CDR3 runs 14 residues. CDR1 and CDR2 from the germline V gene are MNHNS and SASEGT. Trimming cost V 5 bases and J 3 bases; bases outside gene matches: 4. CDR3 in amino acids: CASSRLAGRYEQYF. DNA of the CDR3: TGTGCCAGCAGTAGACTAGCGGGCCGCTACGAGCAGTACTTC.

This clonotype was seen at least ten times. This chain connects TRBV6-1 to TRBJ1-1; D is perhaps TRBD1 (5 bases). V was pared by 6 bases and J by 3 bases, with 17 bases between. In germline, CDR1 is MNHNS, CDR2 SASEGT. This CDR3 region has 15 residues. The CDR3 DNA follows: TGTGCCAGCAGGCTGAATGGGGGGAAGGACACTGAAGCTTTCTTT. Its protein product is CASRLNGGKDTEAFF.

The chain employs TRBV7-3 and TRBJ1-6, with D hard to call. V lost 2 bases to trimming and J lost 8 bases, with 7 bases between them. Germline V gives CDR1 SGHTA, CDR2 FQGTGA. This CDR3 is 13 amino acids long. This CDR3 is CASSLSSYSPLHF. The CDR3 DNA reads as TGTGCCAGCAGCTTATCCAGTTATTCACCCCTCCACTTT.

The chain carries TRBV7-2 and TRBJ2-2; 7 bases align to TRBD2. V was pared by 1 base and J by 0 bases, with 5 bases of the junction left unmatched. Per the germline V gene, CDR1 is SGHTA and CDR2 is FQGNSA. The CDR3 sequence is 17 residues long. The CDR3 DNA reads TGTGCCAGCAGCTTAGAGGCGGGAGCCTCGAACACCGGGGAGCTGTTTTTT. Amino acids: CASSLEAGASNTGELFF.